This T cell receptor (beta chain) was captured by sequencing in a study of vaccination and CD4 T cells after COVID-19. An Oncomine TCR Beta short-read assay was used to sequence the DNA from cultured CD4+ T cells. TCRdb reanalysed the PCR reads using MiXCR and keeps one entry per CDR3 protein. The sample lists about 3,500 distinct CDR3 sequences, around two fifths occurring once. Stated treatment: roughly 10-day PBMC culture with coronavirus spike peptide pools or control peptides (ViraFEST assay). Concerning this clonotype itself: The antigen remains undetermined.

The germline CDR1 and CDR2 sequences are MNHNS and SASEGT. Trimming took off 6 bases at V and 0 bases at J, with 12 bases between the two ends. The CDR3 length is 14 residues. This sequence originates from a human donor who had recovered from COVID-19. Sequenced: CD4+ T cells from blood, cultured in vitro. The chain joins TRBV6-1 to TRBJ2-7; possible D gene TRBD2, 6 bases. The CDR3 coding sequence is TGTGCCAGCAGCTTCCTGGGGGGCTCCTACGAGCAGTACTTC. Protein: CASSFLGGSYEQYF.